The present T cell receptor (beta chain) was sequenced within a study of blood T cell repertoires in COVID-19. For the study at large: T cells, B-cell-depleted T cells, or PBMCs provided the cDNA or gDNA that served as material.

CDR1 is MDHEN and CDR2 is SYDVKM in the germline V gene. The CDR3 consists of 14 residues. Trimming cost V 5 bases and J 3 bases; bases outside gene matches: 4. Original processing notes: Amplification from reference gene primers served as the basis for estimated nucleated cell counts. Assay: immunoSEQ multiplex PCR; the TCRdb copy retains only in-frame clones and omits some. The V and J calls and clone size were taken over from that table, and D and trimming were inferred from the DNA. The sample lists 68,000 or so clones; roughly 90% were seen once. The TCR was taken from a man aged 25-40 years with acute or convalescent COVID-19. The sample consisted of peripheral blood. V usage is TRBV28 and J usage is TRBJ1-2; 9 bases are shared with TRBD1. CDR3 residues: CASSPGTGHYGYTF. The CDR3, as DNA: TGTGCCAGCAGTCCCGGGACAGGGCACTATGGCTACACCTTC.